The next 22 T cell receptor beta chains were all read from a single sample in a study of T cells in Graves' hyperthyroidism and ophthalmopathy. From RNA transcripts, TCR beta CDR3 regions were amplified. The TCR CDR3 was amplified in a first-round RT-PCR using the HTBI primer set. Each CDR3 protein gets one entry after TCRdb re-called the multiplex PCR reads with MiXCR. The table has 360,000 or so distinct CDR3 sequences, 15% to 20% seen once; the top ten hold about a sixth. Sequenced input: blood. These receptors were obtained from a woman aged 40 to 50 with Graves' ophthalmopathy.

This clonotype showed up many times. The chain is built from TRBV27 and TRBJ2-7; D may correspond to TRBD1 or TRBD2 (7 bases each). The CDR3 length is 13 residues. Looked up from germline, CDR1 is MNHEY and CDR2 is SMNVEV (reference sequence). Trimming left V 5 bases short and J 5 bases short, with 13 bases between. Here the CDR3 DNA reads TGTGCCAGCAGTCCCAGGGGGGGAAACGAGCAGTACTTC. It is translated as CASSPRGGNEQYF.

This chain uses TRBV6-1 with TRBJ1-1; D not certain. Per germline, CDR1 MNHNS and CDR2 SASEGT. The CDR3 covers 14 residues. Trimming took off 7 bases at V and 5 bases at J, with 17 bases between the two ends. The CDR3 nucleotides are TGTGCCAGCACCCCGACTTGGCGGGAGACTGAAGCTTTCTTT. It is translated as CASTPTWRETEAFF.

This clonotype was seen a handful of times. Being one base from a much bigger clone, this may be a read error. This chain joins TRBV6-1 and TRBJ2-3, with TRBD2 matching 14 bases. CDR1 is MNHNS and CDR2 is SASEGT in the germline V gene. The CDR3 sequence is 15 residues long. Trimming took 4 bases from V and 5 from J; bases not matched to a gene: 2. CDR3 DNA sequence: TGTGCCAGCAGTGGACTAGCGGGAGGGCTAGATACGCAGTATTTT. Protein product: CASSGLAGGLDTQYF.

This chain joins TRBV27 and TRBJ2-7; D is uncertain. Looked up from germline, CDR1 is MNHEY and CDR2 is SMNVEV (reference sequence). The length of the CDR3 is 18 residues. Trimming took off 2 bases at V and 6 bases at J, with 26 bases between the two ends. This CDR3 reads CASSLGSGLGSYWGEQYF. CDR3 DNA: TGTGCCAGCAGTTTAGGGTCTGGTTTGGGCAGTTATTGGGGCGAGCAGTACTTC.

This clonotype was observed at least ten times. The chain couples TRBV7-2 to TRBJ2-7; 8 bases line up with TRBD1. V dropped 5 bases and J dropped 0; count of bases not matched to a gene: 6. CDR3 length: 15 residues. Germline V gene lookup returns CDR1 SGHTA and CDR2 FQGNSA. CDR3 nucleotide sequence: TGTGCCAGCAGCGCGGACAGGGTCCTCTCCTACGAGCAGTACTTC. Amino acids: CASSADRVLSYEQYF. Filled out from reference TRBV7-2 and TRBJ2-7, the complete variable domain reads GAGVSQSPSNKVTEKGKDVELRCDPISGHTALYWYRQSLGQGLEFLIYFQGNSAPDKSGLPSDRFSAERTGGSVSTLTIQRTQQEDSAVYLCASSADRVLSYEQYFGPGTRLTVT.

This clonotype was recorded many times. CDR3 DNA: TGTGCCAGCAGCCAAGTTTCGATAAGCAATCAGCCCCAGCATTTT. Its protein product is CASSQVSISNQPQHF. The J gene is TRBJ1-5, the V gene TRBV3-1; D uncertain. This CDR3 contains 15 residues. With 1 base removed from V and 1 base from J, the gap between germline ends came to 8 bases. The germline gives CDR1 LGHDT, CDR2 YNNKEL (reference sequence). The whole variable domain, remainder taken from reference TRBV3-1 and TRBJ1-5, is DTAVSQTPKYLVTQMGNDKSIKCEQNLGHDTMYWYKQDSKKFLKIMFSYNNKELIINETVPNRFSPKSPDKAHLNLHINSLELGDSAVYFCASSQVSISNQPQHFGDGTRLSIL.

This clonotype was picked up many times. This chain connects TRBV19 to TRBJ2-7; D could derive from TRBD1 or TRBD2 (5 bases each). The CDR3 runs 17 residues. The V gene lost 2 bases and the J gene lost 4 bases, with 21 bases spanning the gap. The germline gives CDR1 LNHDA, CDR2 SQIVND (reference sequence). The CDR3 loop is CASSISPHEGRQYEQYF. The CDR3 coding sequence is TGTGCCAGTAGTATATCCCCCCACGAGGGGCGACAATACGAGCAGTACTTC.

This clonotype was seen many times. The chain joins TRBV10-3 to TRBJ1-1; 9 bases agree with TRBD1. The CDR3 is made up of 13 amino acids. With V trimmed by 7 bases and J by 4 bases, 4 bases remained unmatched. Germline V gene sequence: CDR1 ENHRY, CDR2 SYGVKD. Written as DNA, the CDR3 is TGTGCCATCACCAGGGACAGGGTCACTGAAGCTTTCTTT. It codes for CAITRDRVTEAFF.

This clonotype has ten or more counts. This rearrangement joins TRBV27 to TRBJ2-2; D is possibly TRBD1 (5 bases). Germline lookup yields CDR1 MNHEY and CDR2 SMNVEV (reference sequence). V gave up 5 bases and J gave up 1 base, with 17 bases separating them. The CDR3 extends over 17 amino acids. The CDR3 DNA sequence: TGTGCCAGCAGTCCCGTGGACAAGGGATTGAACACCGGGGAGCTGTTTTTT. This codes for CASSPVDKGLNTGELFF.

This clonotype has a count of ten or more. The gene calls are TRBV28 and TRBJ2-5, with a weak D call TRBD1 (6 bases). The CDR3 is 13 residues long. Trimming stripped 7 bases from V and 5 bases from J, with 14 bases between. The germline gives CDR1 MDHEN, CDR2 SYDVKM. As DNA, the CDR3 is TGTGCCAGCAAATCCACAGGGCAGGAGACCCAGTACTTC. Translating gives CASKSTGQETQYF.

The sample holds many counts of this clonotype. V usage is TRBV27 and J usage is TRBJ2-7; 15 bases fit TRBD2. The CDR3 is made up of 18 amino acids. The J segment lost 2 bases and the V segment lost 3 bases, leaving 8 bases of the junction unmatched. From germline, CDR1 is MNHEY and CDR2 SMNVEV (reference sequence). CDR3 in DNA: TGTGCCAGCAGTTTTAGGGGACTAGCGGGAGGAGGGCCCTACGAGCAGTACTTC. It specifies CASSFRGLAGGGPYEQYF.

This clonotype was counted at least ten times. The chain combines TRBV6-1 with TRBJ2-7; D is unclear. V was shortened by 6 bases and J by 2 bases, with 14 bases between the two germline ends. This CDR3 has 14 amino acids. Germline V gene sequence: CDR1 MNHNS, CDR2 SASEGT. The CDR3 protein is CASRAAPTAYEQYF. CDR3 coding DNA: TGTGCCAGCAGGGCCGCCCCGACCGCCTACGAGCAGTACTTC.

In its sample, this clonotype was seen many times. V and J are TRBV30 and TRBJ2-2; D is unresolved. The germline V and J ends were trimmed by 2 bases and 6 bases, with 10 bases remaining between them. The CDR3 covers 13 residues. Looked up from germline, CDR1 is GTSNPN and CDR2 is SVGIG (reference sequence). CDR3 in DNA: TGTGCCTGGAGTTCAAGACCCCCCGGGGAGCTGTTTTTT. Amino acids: CAWSSRPPGELFF.

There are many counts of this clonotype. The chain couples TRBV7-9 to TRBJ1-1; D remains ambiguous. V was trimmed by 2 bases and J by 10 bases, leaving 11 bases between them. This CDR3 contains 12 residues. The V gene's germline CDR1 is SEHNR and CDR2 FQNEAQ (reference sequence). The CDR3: CASSLRGSGAFF. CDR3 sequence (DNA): TGTGCCAGCAGCTTAAGAGGGAGTGGAGCTTTCTTT.

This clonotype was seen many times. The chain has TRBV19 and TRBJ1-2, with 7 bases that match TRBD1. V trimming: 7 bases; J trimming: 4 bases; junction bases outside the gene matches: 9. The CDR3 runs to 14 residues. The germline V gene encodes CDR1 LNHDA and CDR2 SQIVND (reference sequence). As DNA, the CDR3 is TGTGCCAGTAATTTACAGGGGAACGGCTATGGCTACACCTTC. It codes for CASNLQGNGYGYTF.

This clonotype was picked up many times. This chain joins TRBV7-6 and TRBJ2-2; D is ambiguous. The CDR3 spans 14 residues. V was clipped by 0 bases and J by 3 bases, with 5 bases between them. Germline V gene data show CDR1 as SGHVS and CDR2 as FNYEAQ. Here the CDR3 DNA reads TGTGCCAGCAGCTTAGCGGAGTACACCGGGGAGCTGTTTTTT. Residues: CASSLAEYTGELFF.

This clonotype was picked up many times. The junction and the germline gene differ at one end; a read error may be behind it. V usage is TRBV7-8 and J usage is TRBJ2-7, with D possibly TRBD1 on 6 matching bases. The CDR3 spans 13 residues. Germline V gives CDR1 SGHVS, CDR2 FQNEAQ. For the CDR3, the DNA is TGTGCCAGCAGGGGACACTATTCCTACGGGCAGTACTTC. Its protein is CASRGHYSYGQYF.

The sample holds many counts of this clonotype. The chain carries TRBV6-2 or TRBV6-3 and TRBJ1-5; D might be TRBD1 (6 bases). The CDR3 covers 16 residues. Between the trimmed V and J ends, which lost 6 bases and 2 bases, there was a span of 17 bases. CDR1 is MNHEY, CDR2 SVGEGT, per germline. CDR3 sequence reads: CASSARTALGNQPQHF. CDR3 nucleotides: TGTGCCAGCAGCGCCCGGACAGCCCTGGGCAATCAGCCCCAGCATTTT.

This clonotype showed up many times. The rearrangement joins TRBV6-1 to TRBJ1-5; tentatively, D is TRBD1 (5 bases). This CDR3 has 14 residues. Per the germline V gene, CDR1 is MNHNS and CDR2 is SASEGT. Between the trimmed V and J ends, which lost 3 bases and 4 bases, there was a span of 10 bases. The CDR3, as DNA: TGTGCCAGCAGTGATGGGGCAGAAAATCAGCCCCAGCATTTT. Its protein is CASSDGAENQPQHF.

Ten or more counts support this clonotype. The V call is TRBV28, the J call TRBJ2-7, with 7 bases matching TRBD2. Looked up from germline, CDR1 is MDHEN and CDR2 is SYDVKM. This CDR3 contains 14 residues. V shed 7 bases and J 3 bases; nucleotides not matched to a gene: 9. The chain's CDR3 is CASNAGTTGYEQYF. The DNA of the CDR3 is TGTGCCAGCAACGCCGGGACTACCGGCTACGAGCAGTACTTC.

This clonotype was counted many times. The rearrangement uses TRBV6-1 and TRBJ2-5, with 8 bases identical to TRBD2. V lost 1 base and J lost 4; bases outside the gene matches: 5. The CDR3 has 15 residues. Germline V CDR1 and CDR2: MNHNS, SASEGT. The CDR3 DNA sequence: TGTGCCAGCAGTGAAGTTAGCGGGGCCCGAGAGACCCAGTACTTC. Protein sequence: CASSEVSGARETQYF.

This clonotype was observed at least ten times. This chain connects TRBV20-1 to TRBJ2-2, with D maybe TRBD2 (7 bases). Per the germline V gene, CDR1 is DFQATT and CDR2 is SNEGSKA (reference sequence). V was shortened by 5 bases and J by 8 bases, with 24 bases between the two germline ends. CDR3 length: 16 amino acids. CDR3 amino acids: CSAPRGGGPSIGELFF. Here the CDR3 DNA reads TGCAGTGCTCCTAGGGGGGGAGGTCCTTCGATAGGGGAGCTGTTTTTT.